What follows are 10 T cell receptor beta chains derived from one specimen sequenced in a study of cytomegalovirus exposure and HLA in healthy donors. Assay used: immunoSEQ multiplex PCR; TCRdb lists only in-frame clones, some missing. The table records about 160,000 clones, approximately 87% of them present only once. The sample was PBMCs. These receptors were taken from a young woman in good health and CMV-seronegative.

V and J are TRBV18 and TRBJ1-3; weak D call: TRBD1 (5 bases). CDR3 length: 16 amino acids. The germline V gene has CDR1 KGHSH and CDR2 LQKENI. Deletions cut 3 bases from V and 1 base from J, with 13 bases between. CDR3 DNA: TGTGCCAGCTCACCGCTTGGGGGTGCTTCTGGAAACACCATATATTTT. It specifies CASSPLGGASGNTIYF.

This rearrangement joins TRBV5-6 to TRBJ2-1; 11 bases agree with TRBD2. The CDR3 consists of 15 residues. V gave up 3 bases and J gave up 4 bases; unmatched junction bases: 3. The germline CDR1 and CDR2 sequences are SGHDT and YYEEEE. The CDR3 region is CASSWGLADYNEQFF. The CDR3 nucleotides are TGTGCCAGCAGCTGGGGACTAGCGGATTACAATGAGCAGTTCTTC.

The CDR3 DNA sequence: TGTGCCAGCAGTTACTCGAACGGAGCTAACTATGGCTACACCTTC. This encodes CASSYSNGANYGYTF. The chain couples TRBV6-6 to TRBJ1-2; D uncertain. V was pared by 0 bases and J by 0 bases, with 8 bases between. This CDR3 region has 15 residues. The V gene's germline CDR1 is MNHNY and CDR2 SVGAGI (reference sequence).

V gene TRBV9 combines with J gene TRBJ2-3; no firm D call. V lost 0 bases to trimming and J lost 2 bases, with 7 bases between them. Germline V gene sequence: CDR1 SGDLS, CDR2 YYNGEE. CDR3 length equals 14 residues. CDR3 sequence (DNA): TGTGCCAGCAGCGTAGAGGCTTACACAGATACGCAGTATTTT. It specifies CASSVEAYTDTQYF.

This clone was picked up one time. J is TRBJ1-4 and V is TRBV5-1, with 10 bases that match TRBD1. CDR3 size: 15 residues. The J segment lost 7 bases and the V segment lost 3 bases, leaving 6 bases of the junction unmatched. The germline V gene has CDR1 SGHRS and CDR2 YFSETQ. CDR3 sequence: CASSSQTGGGEKLFF. CDR3 sequence (DNA): TGCGCCAGCAGCTCGCAGACAGGGGGCGGTGAAAAACTGTTTTTT.

The rearrangement links TRBV7-6 to TRBJ1-6; D perhaps matches TRBD1 (5 bases). Germline V gene sequence: CDR1 SGHVS, CDR2 FNYEAQ. The CDR3 length is 18 residues. With 3 bases removed from V and 0 bases from J, the gap between germline ends came to 15 bases. The CDR3 DNA reads as TGTGCCAGCAGCTTGAGAGTCCGCGACAGCTCCTATAATTCACCCCTCCACTTT. It yields the protein CASSLRVRDSSYNSPLHF.

The rearrangement joins TRBV6-6 to TRBJ2-7, with D uncertain. V lost 0 bases and J 3 bases, leaving 3 bases between the germline ends. Germline loops: CDR1 MNHNY, CDR2 SVGAGI (reference sequence). CDR3 size: 12 residues. For the CDR3, the DNA is TGTGCCAGCAGTTACTCGAGCTACGAGCAGTACTTC. This gives the protein CASSYSSYEQYF.

This chain uses TRBV19 with TRBJ2-7, with TRBD1 identical over 9 bases. V lost 6 bases to trimming and J lost 2 bases; unmatched junction nucleotides: 5. This CDR3 is 14 amino acids long. The V gene's germline CDR1 is LNHDA and CDR2 SQIVND (reference sequence). The CDR3 DNA follows: TGTGCCAGTAGCCCCGGACAGGGGACCTACGAGCAGTACTTC. Residues: CASSPGQGTYEQYF.

The chain is built from TRBV30 and TRBJ2-7; TRBD2 matches at 12 bases. The CDR3 is made up of 16 amino acids. Germline assignment: CDR1 GTSNPN and CDR2 SVGIG (reference sequence). V trimming: 2 bases; J trimming: 4 bases; junction bases outside the gene matches: 9. The CDR3 nucleotides are TGTGCCTGGAGTCAGGGGCTAGCGGGAGGGCAGTACGAGCAGTACTTC. Its protein product is CAWSQGLAGGQYEQYF.

This clone was seen a single time. This chain joins TRBV29-1 and TRBJ1-1; D not resolved. The CDR3 is 14 amino acids. V gave up 5 bases and J gave up 6 bases, with 19 bases separating them. The germline gives CDR1 SQVTM, CDR2 ANQGSEA. In nucleotides, the CDR3 is TGCAGCGTTACCGCATTCCAGAGGACCGCTGAAGCTTTCTTT. The encoded protein is CSVTAFQRTAEAFF.